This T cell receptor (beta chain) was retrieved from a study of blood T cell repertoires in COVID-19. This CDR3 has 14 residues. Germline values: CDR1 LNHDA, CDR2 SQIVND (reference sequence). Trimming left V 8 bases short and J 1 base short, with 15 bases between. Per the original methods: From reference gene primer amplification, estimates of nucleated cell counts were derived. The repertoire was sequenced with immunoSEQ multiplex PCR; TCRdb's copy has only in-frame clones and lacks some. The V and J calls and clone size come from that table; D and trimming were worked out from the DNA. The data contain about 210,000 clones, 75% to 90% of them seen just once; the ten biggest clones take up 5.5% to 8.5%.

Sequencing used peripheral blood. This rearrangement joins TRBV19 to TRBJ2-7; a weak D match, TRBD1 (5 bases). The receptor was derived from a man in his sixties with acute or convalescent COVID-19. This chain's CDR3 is CASGADSTSYEQYF. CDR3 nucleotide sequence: TGTGCCAGTGGGGCAGACTCTACTTCCTACGAGCAGTACTTC.